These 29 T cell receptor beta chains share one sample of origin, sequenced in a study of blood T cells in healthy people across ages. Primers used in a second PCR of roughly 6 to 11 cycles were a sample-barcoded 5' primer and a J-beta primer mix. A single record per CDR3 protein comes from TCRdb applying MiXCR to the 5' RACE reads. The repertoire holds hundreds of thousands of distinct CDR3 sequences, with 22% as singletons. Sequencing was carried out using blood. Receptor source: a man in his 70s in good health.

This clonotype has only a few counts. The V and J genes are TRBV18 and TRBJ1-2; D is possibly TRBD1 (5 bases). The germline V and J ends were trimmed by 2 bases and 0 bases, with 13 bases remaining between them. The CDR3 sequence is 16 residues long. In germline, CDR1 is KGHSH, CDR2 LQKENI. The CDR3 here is CASSPGGGRANYGYTF. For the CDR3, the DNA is TGTGCCAGCTCACCAGGGGGAGGACGAGCTAACTATGGCTACACCTTC.

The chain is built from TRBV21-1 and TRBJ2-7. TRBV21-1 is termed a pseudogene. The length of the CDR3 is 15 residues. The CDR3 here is CASRGYQAKHYEQYF. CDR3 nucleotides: TGTGCCAGCCGCGGATATCAGGCAAAACACTACGAGCAGTACTTC.

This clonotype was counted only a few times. CDR3 loop: CASKGGLAGSNEQFF. Here the CDR3 DNA reads TGTGCCAGCAAGGGAGGACTAGCGGGGAGCAATGAGCAGTTCTTC. This chain links TRBV5-8 with TRBJ2-1, with TRBD2 identical over 12 bases. CDR3 length equals 15 residues. The germline V gene encodes CDR1 SGHTS and CDR2 YDEGEE. The trim removed 6 bases at V and 6 bases at J, leaving 7 bases unmatched.

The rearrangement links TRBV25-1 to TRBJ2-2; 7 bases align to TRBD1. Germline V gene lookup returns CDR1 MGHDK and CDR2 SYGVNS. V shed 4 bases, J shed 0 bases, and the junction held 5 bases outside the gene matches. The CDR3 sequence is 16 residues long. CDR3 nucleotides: TGTGCCAGCAGTGGGGTCGGGACAGCGAACACCGGGGAGCTGTTTTTT. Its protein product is CASSGVGTANTGELFF.

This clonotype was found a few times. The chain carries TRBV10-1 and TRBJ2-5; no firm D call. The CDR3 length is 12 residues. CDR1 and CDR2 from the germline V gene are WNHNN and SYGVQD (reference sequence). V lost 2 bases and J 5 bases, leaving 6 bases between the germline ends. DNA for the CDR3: TGCGCCAGCAGTGAGAGACTGGAGACCCAGTACTTC. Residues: CASSERLETQYF.

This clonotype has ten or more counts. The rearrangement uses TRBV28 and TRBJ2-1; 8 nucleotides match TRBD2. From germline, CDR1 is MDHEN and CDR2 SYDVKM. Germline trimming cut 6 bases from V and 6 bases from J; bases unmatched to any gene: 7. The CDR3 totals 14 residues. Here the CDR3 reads CASRPGGGRNEQFF. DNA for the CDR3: TGTGCCAGCAGGCCCGGCGGGGGGCGCAATGAGCAGTTCTTC.

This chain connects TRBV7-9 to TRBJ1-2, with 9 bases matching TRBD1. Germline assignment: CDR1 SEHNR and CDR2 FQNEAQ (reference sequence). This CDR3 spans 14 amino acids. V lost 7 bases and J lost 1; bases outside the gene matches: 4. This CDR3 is CASNLGQGNYGYTF. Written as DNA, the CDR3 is TGTGCCAGCAACCTGGGACAGGGTAACTATGGCTACACCTTC.

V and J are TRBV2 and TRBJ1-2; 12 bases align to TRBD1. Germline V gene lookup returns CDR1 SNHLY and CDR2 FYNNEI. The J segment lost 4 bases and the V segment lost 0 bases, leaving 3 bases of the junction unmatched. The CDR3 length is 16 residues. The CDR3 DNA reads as TGTGCCAGCAGTGAAGCGGGACAGGGGGCGAGCTATGGCTACACCTTC. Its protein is CASSEAGQGASYGYTF.

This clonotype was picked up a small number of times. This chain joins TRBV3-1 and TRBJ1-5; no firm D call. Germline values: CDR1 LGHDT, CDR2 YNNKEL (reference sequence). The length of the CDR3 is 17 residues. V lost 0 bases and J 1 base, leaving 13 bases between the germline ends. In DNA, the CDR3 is TGTGCCAGCAGCCAAGATTACGGGGTAGGCAGCAATCAGCCCCAGCATTTT. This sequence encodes CASSQDYGVGSNQPQHF.

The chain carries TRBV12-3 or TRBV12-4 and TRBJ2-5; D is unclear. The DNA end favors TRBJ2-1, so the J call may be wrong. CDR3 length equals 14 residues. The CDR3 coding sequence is TGTGCCAGCAGGCTTACCTTGGGTGACAATGAGCAGTTCTTC. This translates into CASRLTLGDNEQFF.

The CDR3: CASSPLGVEGRETQYF. CDR3 bases: TGCGCCAGCAGCCCCTTAGGGGTTGAAGGGCGAGAGACCCAGTACTTC. The rearrangement links TRBV5-1 to TRBJ2-5; maybe TRBD1 (5 bases). The V end was cut by 4 bases, the J end by 4 bases, with 20 bases between. The CDR3 runs to 16 residues. Looked up from germline, CDR1 is SGHRS and CDR2 is YFSETQ.

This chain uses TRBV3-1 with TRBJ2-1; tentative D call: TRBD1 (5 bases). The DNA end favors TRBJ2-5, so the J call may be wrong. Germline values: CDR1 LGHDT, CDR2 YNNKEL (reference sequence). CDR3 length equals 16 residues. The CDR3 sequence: CASSQIRAAGLETQYF. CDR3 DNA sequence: TGTGCCAGCAGCCAAATACGGGCGGCAGGGCTGGAGACCCAGTACTTC.

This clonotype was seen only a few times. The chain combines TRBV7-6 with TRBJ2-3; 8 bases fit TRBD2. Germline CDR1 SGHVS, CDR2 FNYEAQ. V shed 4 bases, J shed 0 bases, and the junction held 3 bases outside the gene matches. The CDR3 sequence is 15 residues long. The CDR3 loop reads CASSSTSVSTDTQYF. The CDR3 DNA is TGTGCCAGCAGCTCGACTAGCGTGAGCACAGATACGCAGTATTTT.

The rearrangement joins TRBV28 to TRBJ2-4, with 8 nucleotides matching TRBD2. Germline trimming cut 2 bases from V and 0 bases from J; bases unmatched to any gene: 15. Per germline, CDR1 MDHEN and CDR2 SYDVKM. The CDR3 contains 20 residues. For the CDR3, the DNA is TGTGCCAGCAGTTTAATCGGGGGGGTTACTAGCGGCTTAGCCAAAAACATTCAGTACTTC. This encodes CASSLIGGVTSGLAKNIQYF.

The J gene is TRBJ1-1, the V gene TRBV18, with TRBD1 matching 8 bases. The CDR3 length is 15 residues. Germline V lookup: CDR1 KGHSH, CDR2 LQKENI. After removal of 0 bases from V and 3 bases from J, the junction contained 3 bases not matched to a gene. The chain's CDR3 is CASSPPTGVHTEAFF. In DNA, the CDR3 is TGTGCCAGCTCACCACCGACAGGGGTTCACACTGAAGCTTTCTTT.

CDR3 coding DNA: TGTGCCAGCAGCTTAGTAGACATTCGCACAGATACGCAGTATTTT. This translates into CASSLVDIRTDTQYF. The chain combines TRBV7-9 with TRBJ2-3; the D is unclear. V lost 1 base to trimming and J lost 1 base, with 9 bases between them. This CDR3 is 15 amino acids long. The germline V gene encodes CDR1 SEHNR and CDR2 FQNEAQ (reference sequence).

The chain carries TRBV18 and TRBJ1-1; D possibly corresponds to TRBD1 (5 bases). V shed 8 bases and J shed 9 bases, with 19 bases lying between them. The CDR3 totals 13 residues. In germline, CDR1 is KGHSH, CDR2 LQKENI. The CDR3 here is CASPQEGGWKAFF. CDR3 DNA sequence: TGTGCCAGCCCACAGGAAGGTGGATGGAAAGCTTTCTTT.

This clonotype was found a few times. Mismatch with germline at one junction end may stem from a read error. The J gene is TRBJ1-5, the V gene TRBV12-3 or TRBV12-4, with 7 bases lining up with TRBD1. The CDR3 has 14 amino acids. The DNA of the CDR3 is TGCGCCAGCAGTTTTACAGGGGCGAGACAGCCCCAGCATTTT. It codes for CASSFTGARQPQHF.

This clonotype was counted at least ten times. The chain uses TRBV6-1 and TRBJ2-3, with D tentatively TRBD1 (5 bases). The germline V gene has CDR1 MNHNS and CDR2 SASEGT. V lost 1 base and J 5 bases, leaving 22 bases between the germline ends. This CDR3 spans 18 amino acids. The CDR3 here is CASSEGLIVLFQGDTQYF. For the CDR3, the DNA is TGTGCCAGCAGTGAAGGGCTTATCGTACTTTTCCAGGGAGATACGCAGTATTTT.

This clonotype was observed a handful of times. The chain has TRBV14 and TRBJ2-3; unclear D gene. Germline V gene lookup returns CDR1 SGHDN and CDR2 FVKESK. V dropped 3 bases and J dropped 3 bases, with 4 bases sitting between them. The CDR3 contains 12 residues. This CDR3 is CASSHETDTQYF. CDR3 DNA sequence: TGTGCCAGCAGCCATGAAACAGATACGCAGTATTTT.

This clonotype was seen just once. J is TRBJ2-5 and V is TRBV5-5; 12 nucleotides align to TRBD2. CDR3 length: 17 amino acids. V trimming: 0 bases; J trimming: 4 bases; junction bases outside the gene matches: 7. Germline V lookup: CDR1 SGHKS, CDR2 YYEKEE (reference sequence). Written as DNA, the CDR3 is TGTGCCAGCAGCTTGGTGTCTAGCGGGGGGGCAGTAGAGACCCAGTACTTC. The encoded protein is CASSLVSSGGAVETQYF.

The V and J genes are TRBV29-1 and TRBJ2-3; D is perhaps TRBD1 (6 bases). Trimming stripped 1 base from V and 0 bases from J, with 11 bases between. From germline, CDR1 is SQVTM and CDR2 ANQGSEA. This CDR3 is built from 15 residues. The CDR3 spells CSVEGGHESTDTQYF. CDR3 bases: TGCAGCGTTGAAGGGGGACACGAAAGCACAGATACGCAGTATTTT.

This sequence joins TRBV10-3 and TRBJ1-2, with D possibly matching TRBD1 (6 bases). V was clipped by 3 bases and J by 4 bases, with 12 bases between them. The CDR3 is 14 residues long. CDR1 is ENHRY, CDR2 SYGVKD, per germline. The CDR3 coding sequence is TGTGCCATCAGTGATCGGGGACAAGTCTATGGCTACACCTTC. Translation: CAISDRGQVYGYTF.

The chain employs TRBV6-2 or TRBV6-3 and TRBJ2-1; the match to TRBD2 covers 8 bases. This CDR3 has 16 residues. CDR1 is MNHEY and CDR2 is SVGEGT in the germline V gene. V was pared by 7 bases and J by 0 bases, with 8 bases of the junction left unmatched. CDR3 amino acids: CASIKGGRSSYNEQFF. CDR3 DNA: TGTGCCAGCATTAAGGGCGGGAGGAGCTCCTACAATGAGCAGTTCTTC.

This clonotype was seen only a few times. The CDR3 reads CASSTRQAGGYTF. CDR3 sequence (DNA): TGTGCCAGCAGTACCCGACAGGCAGGGGGCTACACCTTC. The rearrangement links TRBV6-5 to TRBJ1-2, with D possibly TRBD1 on 6 matching bases. This CDR3 has 13 residues. V lost 5 bases to trimming and J lost 8 bases, with 15 bases between them. Germline V lookup: CDR1 MNHEY, CDR2 SVGAGI.

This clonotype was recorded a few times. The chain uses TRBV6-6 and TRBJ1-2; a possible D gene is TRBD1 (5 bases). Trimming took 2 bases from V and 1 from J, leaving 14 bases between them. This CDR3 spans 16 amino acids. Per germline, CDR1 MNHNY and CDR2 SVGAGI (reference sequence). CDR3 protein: CASSYVGGGDNYGYTF. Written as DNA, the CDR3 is TGTGCCAGCAGTTACGTGGGCGGGGGAGATAACTATGGCTACACCTTC.

CDR3: CASTKGFEDTEAFF. The CDR3 DNA follows: TGTGCCAGCACCAAGGGATTTGAGGACACTGAAGCTTTCTTT. The J gene is TRBJ1-1, the V gene TRBV12-3 or TRBV12-4; D is unclear. The CDR3 totals 14 residues. Deletions cut 7 bases from V and 3 bases from J, with 15 bases between.

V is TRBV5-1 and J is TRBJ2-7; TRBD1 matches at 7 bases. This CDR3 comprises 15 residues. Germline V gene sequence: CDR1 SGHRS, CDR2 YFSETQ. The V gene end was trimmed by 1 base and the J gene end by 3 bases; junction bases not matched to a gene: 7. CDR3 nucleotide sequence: TGCGCCAGCAGCTTGAGACAGGGCTACGACTACGAGCAGTACTTC. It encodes CASSLRQGYDYEQYF.

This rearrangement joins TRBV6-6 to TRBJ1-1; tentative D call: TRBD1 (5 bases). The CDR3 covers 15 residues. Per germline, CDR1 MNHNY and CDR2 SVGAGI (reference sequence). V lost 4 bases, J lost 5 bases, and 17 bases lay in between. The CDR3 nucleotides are TGTGCCAGCAGTTTCATCGGACGGGGCGGGACTGAAGCTTTCTTT. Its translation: CASSFIGRGGTEAFF.